These 18 T cell receptor beta chains were sequenced from one sample in a study of T cell changes during pregnancy in multiple sclerosis. Method: immunoSEQ multiplex PCR; TCRdb's copy keeps in-frame clones and lacks some. The table records approximately 74,000 clones, about nine tenths of them present only once. The sequencing used peripheral blood, collected before pregnancy. These receptors were taken from a female donor with multiple sclerosis, enrolled in a pregnancy study.

V and J are TRBV5-4 and TRBJ2-2; D perhaps matches TRBD1 (6 bases). Trimming took 0 bases from V and 5 from J, leaving 14 bases between them. The CDR3 has 16 residues. CDR1 SGHNT and CDR2 YYREEE come from the germline V gene (reference sequence). CDR3 in amino acids: CASSLGSGTRTGELFF. The CDR3 nucleotides read TGTGCCAGCAGCTTGGGATCCGGGACACGGACCGGGGAGCTGTTTTTT.

As DNA, the CDR3 is TGTGCCAGCAAACAGGGGATGAACACTGAAGCTTTCTTT. It is translated as CASKQGMNTEAFF. The chain couples TRBV6-5 to TRBJ1-1; 7 positions match TRBD1. J was trimmed by 0 bases and V by 7 bases; bases with no gene match: 2. This CDR3 is 13 amino acids long. In germline, CDR1 is MNHEY, CDR2 SVGAGI.

This clone came up once. V gene TRBV9 combines with J gene TRBJ2-2; TRBD1 matches at 10 bases. Germline V gene sequence: CDR1 SGDLS, CDR2 YYNGEE. The CDR3 contains 15 residues. Trimming removed 3 bases from V and 8 bases from J; junction bases left unmatched: 7. CDR3 sequence reads: CASSATGGLPGELFF. CDR3 DNA: TGTGCCAGCAGCGCGACAGGGGGCCTGCCGGGGGAGCTGTTTTTT. Variable domain in full (rest from reference TRBV9 and TRBJ2-2): DSGVTQTPKHLITATGQRVTLRCSPRSGDLSVYWYQQSLDQGLQFLIQYYNGEERAKGNILERFSAQQFPDLHSELNLSSLELGDSALYFCASSATGGLPGELFFGEGSRLTVL.

The chain carries TRBV5-1 and TRBJ2-5; possibly TRBD1 for D (5 bases). Trimming cost V 5 bases and J 1 base, with 9 bases left between them. The CDR3 is made up of 13 amino acids. Germline assignment: CDR1 SGHRS and CDR2 YFSETQ. CDR3 region: CASSPQGQETQYF. The CDR3 bases are TGCGCCAGCAGTCCCCAGGGCCAAGAGACCCAGTACTTC.

This clone was counted a single time. As DNA, the CDR3 is TGTGCCAGTAGTATTTCTACTAGCGGGCGGCACGAGCAGTACTTC. Translated: CASSISTSGRHEQYF. The rearrangement links TRBV19 to TRBJ2-7, with 9 positions matching TRBD2. With V trimmed by 3 bases and J by 5 bases, 8 bases remained unmatched. CDR1 LNHDA and CDR2 SQIVND come from the germline V gene (reference sequence). The CDR3 totals 15 residues.

V gene TRBV5-1 combines with J gene TRBJ2-1, with 12 bases lining up with TRBD2. This CDR3 is 15 amino acids long. Germline V gene sequence: CDR1 SGHRS, CDR2 YFSETQ. V shed 4 bases and J 10 bases; nucleotides not matched to a gene: 9. DNA of the CDR3: TGCGCCAGCAGCCCCCTAGCGGGAGGGCCGGGGGAGCAGTTCTTC. Translating gives CASSPLAGGPGEQFF. Full variable domain (rest looked up from reference TRBV5-1 and TRBJ2-1): KAGVTQTPRYLIKTRGQQVTLSCSPISGHRSVSWYQQTPGQGLQFLFEYFSETQRNKGNFPGRFSGRQFSNSRSEMNVSTLELGDSALYLCASSPLAGGPGEQFFGPGTRLTVL.

J is TRBJ2-1 and V is TRBV6-1; 16 bases agree with TRBD2. The CDR3 runs to 17 residues. The germline gives CDR1 MNHNS, CDR2 SASEGT. V dropped 4 bases and J dropped 6; count of bases not matched to a gene: 6. The CDR3: CASSVGTSGGAFNEQFF. In DNA form, the CDR3 reads TGTGCCAGCAGTGTCGGGACTAGCGGGGGGGCCTTCAATGAGCAGTTCTTC.

This clone was seen a single time. V usage is TRBV7-6 and J usage is TRBJ2-7; 7 bases align to TRBD1. The CDR3 length is 15 residues. Germline V gene data show CDR1 as SGHVS and CDR2 as FNYEAQ. V was pared by 1 base and J by 2 bases, with 5 bases of the junction left unmatched. CDR3: CASSLEGTETYEQYF. CDR3 sequence (DNA): TGTGCCAGCAGCTTAGAGGGGACAGAAACCTACGAGCAGTACTTC.

The chain has TRBV7-9 and TRBJ1-2; D might be TRBD1 (5 bases). The germline V and J ends were trimmed by 3 bases and 8 bases, with 13 bases remaining between them. Looked up from germline, CDR1 is SEHNR and CDR2 is FQNEAQ (reference sequence). CDR3 length: 13 residues. The DNA of the CDR3 is TGTGCCAGCAGCTTCGCTGGGGCAGGAGGCTACACCTTC. It encodes CASSFAGAGGYTF.

The chain has TRBV5-4 and TRBJ2-7; D remains ambiguous. Germline-derived CDR1 and CDR2 are SGHNT and YYREEE (reference sequence). This CDR3 region has 13 residues. V lost 1 base, J lost 3 bases, and 8 bases lay in between. CDR3 sequence reads: CASSLNAGYEQYF. Written as DNA, the CDR3 is TGTGCCAGCAGCTTGAATGCAGGCTACGAGCAGTACTTC.

The count of this clone is one. The chain uses TRBV7-2 and TRBJ1-5; TRBD1 is a possible D gene (6 bases). The germline V and J ends were trimmed by 1 base and 7 bases, with 8 bases remaining between them. Germline CDR1 SGHTA, CDR2 FQGNSA. The CDR3 is 13 residues long. CDR3 loop: CASSLGQGQPQHF. CDR3 nucleotides: TGTGCCAGCAGCTTAGGGCAGGGGCAGCCCCAGCATTTT. The full variable domain, its missing parts supplied by reference TRBV7-2 and TRBJ1-5, is GAGVSQSPSNKVTEKGKDVELRCDPISGHTALYWYRQSLGQGLEFLIYFQGNSAPDKSGLPSDRFSAERTGGSVSTLTIQRTQQEDSAVYLCASSLGQGQPQHFGDGTRLSIL.

The CDR3 nucleotides are TGTGCCAGCAGTTTCGGGACAGTAACAGATACGCAGTATTTT. Protein: CASSFGTVTDTQYF. The chain has TRBV27 and TRBJ2-3; 7 bases map to TRBD1. V was pared by 3 bases and J by 3 bases, with 3 bases of the junction left unmatched. Germline values: CDR1 MNHEY, CDR2 SMNVEV (reference sequence). The length of the CDR3 is 14 residues.

The V gene is TRBV19, the J gene TRBJ1-6; 10 bases align to TRBD1. The V gene end was trimmed by 5 bases and the J gene end by 13 bases; junction bases not matched to a gene: 14. The CDR3 has 16 amino acids. CDR1 is LNHDA and CDR2 is SQIVND in the germline V gene (reference sequence). CDR3 DNA: TGTGCCAGTAGTGTACCGGACAGGGGGTTGGGTTCGCCCCTCCACTTT. Its translation: CASSVPDRGLGSPLHF. The entire variable domain, with the rest obtained from reference TRBV19 and TRBJ1-6, is as follows: DGGITQSPKYLFRKEGQNVTLSCEQNLNHDAMYWYRQDPGQGLRLIYYSQIVNDFQKGDIAEGYSVSREKKESFPLTVTSAQKNPTAFYLCASSVPDRGLGSPLHFGNGTRLTVT.

The chain combines TRBV2 with TRBJ2-1, with 7 bases matching TRBD2. The trim removed 8 bases at V and 0 bases at J, leaving 7 bases unmatched. CDR3 length: 15 residues. Germline-derived CDR1 and CDR2 are SNHLY and FYNNEI. CDR3 in amino acids: CASGFRGSSYNEQFF. The CDR3 bases are TGTGCCAGCGGGTTTCGCGGGAGCTCCTACAATGAGCAGTTCTTC.

V is TRBV4-3 and J is TRBJ2-1; 15 bases align to TRBD2. Germline values: CDR1 LGHNA, CDR2 YSLEER. The CDR3 covers 16 residues. J gave up 8 bases and V 5 bases, and 7 bases lay outside the gene matches. The CDR3 region has the DNA TGCGCCAGCAGCGATGGACTAGCGGGGGGGCAAGATGAGCAGTTCTTC. Its translation is CASSDGLAGGQDEQFF.

This clone has a single count. The chain employs TRBV2 and TRBJ1-5; the D gene is possibly TRBD1 (6 bases). CDR1 and CDR2 from the germline V gene are SNHLY and FYNNEI. The CDR3 consists of 16 residues. The V and J ends lost 7 bases and 2 bases respectively, with 18 bases between them. Here the CDR3 reads CASKNAQGSGNQPQHF. In nucleotides, the CDR3 is TGTGCCAGCAAAAATGCACAGGGAAGTGGCAATCAGCCCCAGCATTTT.

This clone occurred a few times. The gene calls are TRBV7-9 and TRBJ1-1, with 7 nucleotides matching TRBD1. J lost 3 bases, V lost 4 bases, and 8 bases had no gene match. CDR1 is SEHNR, CDR2 FQNEAQ, per germline (reference sequence). CDR3 size: 15 residues. The CDR3 sequence is CASSSQGGGDTEAFF. The CDR3 region has the DNA TGTGCCAGCAGCTCCCAGGGGGGTGGTGACACTGAAGCTTTCTTT.

The J gene is TRBJ1-5, the V gene TRBV7-8, with unresolved D. Germline CDR1 and CDR2: SGHVS and FQNEAQ. The CDR3 is 15 residues long. V lost 6 bases to trimming and J lost 4 bases, with 16 bases between them. CDR3 residues: CASSPVGGSNQPQHF. The CDR3 DNA is TGTGCCAGCAGTCCAGTTGGAGGGTCGAATCAGCCCCAGCATTTT. The variable domain in full, completed from reference TRBV7-8 and TRBJ1-5, reads GAGVSQSPRYKVAKRGQDVALRCDPISGHVSLFWYQQALGQGPEFLTYFQNEAQLDKSGLPSDRFFAERPEGSVSTLKIQRTQQEDSAVYLCASSPVGGSNQPQHFGDGTRLSIL.